This T cell receptor (beta chain) was captured in a study of shared clonotypes between healthy human individuals. Researchers reported that CD8 memory united CD45RO+ cells with CCR7-negative CD45RA+ TemRA cells. On this clone: Its antigen remains unknown.

Libraries were prepared by immunoSEQ multiplex PCR; TCRdb keeps only in-frame clonotypes and omits some of them. The sample shows 100,000 to 120,000 clones, approximately 70% of them seen only once. Study-wide points: Donor clonotype sharing was expected to depend on sequencing depth. Specimens sampled were limited to blood, with tissue repertoires likely differing.

Sequencing was performed on memory CD8+ T cells sorted from blood. Stated subset: CD45RO+ cells pooled with CCR7-negative TemRA cells. The receptor comes from a woman in her twenties or thirties in good health.

This CDR3 is CASCPDYLNTDTQYF. CDR3 sequence (DNA): TGTGCCAGCTGTCCGGACTATCTAAACACAGATACGCAGTATTTT. The rearrangement links TRBV18 to TRBJ2-3; weak D call: TRBD2 (6 bases). The V gene's germline CDR1 is KGHSH and CDR2 LQKENI. The V and J ends lost 7 bases and 2 bases respectively, with 16 bases between them. This CDR3 region has 15 residues. The variable domain in full, with the rest retrieved from reference TRBV18 and TRBJ2-3, is NAGVMQNPRHLVRRRGQEARLRCSPMKGHSHVYWYRQLPEEGLKFMVYLQKENIIDESGMPKERFSAEFPKEGPSILRIQQVVRGDSAAYFCASCPDYLNTDTQYFGPGTRLTVL.